Below, 8 T cell receptor beta chains from the same sample are listed, as sequenced in a study of T cells in Graves' hyperthyroidism and ophthalmopathy. Amplified TCR beta CDR3 regions derived from RNA transcripts. Initially, a first-round RT-PCR of the TCR CDR3 employed the HTBI primer set. MiXCR was run by TCRdb on the multiplex PCR reads, yielding one entry per CDR3 protein. Counted here are some 600,000 distinct CDR3 sequences, roughly 46% occurring once; the ten biggest clones make up 8% to 8.5%. The source material was peripheral blood or thyroid tissue (not recorded which). All receptors come from a woman younger than 30 with Graves' hyperthyroidism.

This clonotype was recorded many times. This chain joins TRBV2 and TRBJ2-5; 9 bases fit TRBD2. V trimming: 6 bases; J trimming: 11 bases; junction bases outside the gene matches: 10. CDR3 size: 13 residues. The germline gives CDR1 SNHLY, CDR2 FYNNEI. The chain's CDR3 is CASRGTSNSSQYF. CDR3 DNA sequence: TGTGCCAGCAGAGGGACTAGCAACTCTTCTCAGTACTTC.

This clonotype was seen a few times. This chain joins TRBV19 and TRBJ1-5, with TRBD1 as a possible D gene (5 bases). The V end lost 7 bases, the J end lost 2 bases, and 18 bases lay between the germline ends. Germline values: CDR1 LNHDA, CDR2 SQIVND (reference sequence). This CDR3 comprises 16 residues. CDR3 sequence: CASIERGSRGNQPQHF. The CDR3 bases are TGTGCCAGTATCGAACGGGGGTCGAGGGGCAATCAGCCCCAGCATTTT.

Concerning this clonotype itself: One end of the junction varies from germline; a read error may be responsible. V and J are TRBV10-3 and TRBJ1-1; D uncertain. The CDR3 loop spans 12 amino acids. Germline V gene sequence: CDR1 ENHRY, CDR2 SYGVKD. The CDR3 DNA follows: TGTGCCAGCAGTCCAGGTCTCACTGAAGCTTTCTTT. Protein: CASSPGLTEAFF.

This clonotype was observed a few times. DNA of the CDR3: TGTGCCAGTAGCGCGTTTAGGGGGATTGCGAGTCAGCCCCAGCATTTT. Protein sequence: CASSAFRGIASQPQHF. The chain carries TRBV19 and TRBJ1-5, with a possible D match to TRBD1 (6 bases). The CDR3 is 16 residues long. The germline V gene encodes CDR1 LNHDA and CDR2 SQIVND (reference sequence). The V gene lost 6 bases and the J gene lost 6 bases, with 21 bases spanning the gap.

The rearrangement joins TRBV7-3 to TRBJ1-5; D is ambiguous. The germline V gene has CDR1 SGHTA and CDR2 FQGTGA. The V end lost 5 bases, the J end lost 0 bases, and 8 bases lay between the germline ends. The length of the CDR3 is 14 residues. The chain's CDR3 is CASSQEISNQPQHF. Written as DNA, the CDR3 is TGTGCCAGCAGCCAAGAGATTAGCAATCAGCCCCAGCATTTT.

This clonotype was found once. The CDR3 spells CSVGHNQETQYF. CDR3 in DNA: TGCAGCGTTGGTCATAACCAAGAGACCCAGTACTTC. The V gene is TRBV29-1, the J gene TRBJ2-5, with D unresolved. The germline gives CDR1 SQVTM, CDR2 ANQGSEA. The CDR3 is 12 residues long. Trimming stripped 4 bases from V and 0 bases from J, with 6 bases between.

This clonotype has a count of ten or more. V is TRBV2 and J is TRBJ2-2, with D hard to call. Germline V gives CDR1 SNHLY, CDR2 FYNNEI. This CDR3 is 12 amino acids long. V was clipped by 8 bases and J by 6 bases, with 10 bases between them. CDR3 DNA sequence: TGTGCCAGCGCTGCCGTCGCCGGGGAGCTGTTTTTT. Translation: CASAAVAGELFF. Full variable domain (remainder filled in from reference TRBV2 and TRBJ2-2): EPEVTQTPSHQVTQMGQEVILRCVPISNHLYFYWYRQILGQKVEFLVSFYNNEISEKSEIFDDQFSVERPDGSNFTLKIRSTKLEDSAMYFCASAAVAGELFFGEGSRLTVL.

This clonotype occurred many times. This chain links TRBV25-1 with TRBJ1-1; TRBD1 matches 8 bases. The CDR3 consists of 15 residues. Germline V CDR1 and CDR2: MGHDK, SYGVNS. With 3 bases clipped from V and 1 base from J, the junction kept 4 bases outside the gene matches. Here the CDR3 DNA reads TGTGCCAGCAGTGATCCCGGGACAGGGAACACTGAAGCTTTCTTT. Amino acid sequence: CASSDPGTGNTEAFF.